The present T cell receptor (beta chain) was sequenced within a study of blood T cell repertoires in COVID-19 (TCRdb year 2020). About the full investigation: Collaborator samples came from the United States, Italy and Spain and covered acute and convalescent phases of COVID-19. Samples were obtained from the ongoing ImmuneRACE study (first 160 participants) and from some 1,200 subjects provided by 6 global collaborators. A freely available public database, intended as a resource for researchers studying the immune response to SARS-CoV-2, is where the repertoires were released. Deeply sampled blood TCRbeta repertoires from subjects exposed to, actively infected with, or recovered from COVID-19 were included in the dataset. Where HLA class I and class II types were available, the types were taken from metadata supplied by the sample provider, not from assay-based typing. Sample metadata almost always included a de-identified subject ID, COVID-19 status, age in years and sex. The material from the prospective study consisted of cDNA or gDNA derived from T cells, B-cell-depleted T cells, or PBMCs. What the work shows at the level of the full study, not this receptor alone: Clinical and demographic metadata were provided uncurated, with the amount varying by source and participant.

TCRbeta CDR3 regions were amplified from genomic DNA using the immunoSEQ Assay, a bias-controlled multiplex PCR. Under the source paper's analysis protocol: Nucleated cell counts per sample were estimated from amplification of reference gene primers within the assay. To quantify the absolute abundance of each unique TCRbeta CDR3 rearrangement, sequence reads were collapsed and filtered. For each sample, productive Simpson clonality was calculated as the square root of Simpson's diversity index over productive rearrangements. The clones in this table, taken by TCRdb from immuneACCESS, are in-frame only. Not every clone is retained; where verified, under half of the shortfall comes from an unresolved V gene, and the cause of the rest is unknown. The DNA gave D and trimming, while V, J and clone size come from that table. Recorded for this sample are approximately 140,000 clones; roughly 80% of them occurred a single time. Roughly 34% of the sample lies in the top ten.

About this clone itself: It lacks a known antigen. No base-level quality is on record; no much larger clone is a single base apart.

Each collaborating institution followed its own protocols to collect whole blood in K2EDTA tubes. Collaborator samples were shipped for TCRbeta analysis as frozen whole blood, isolated PBMCs, or DNA extracted from either sample type. Including the terminal cysteine and phenylalanine, the CDR3 comprises 13 residues. The kept DNA is CDR3 alone, 39 bases in frame from the first base. Taken from the germline V gene, the CDR1 and CDR2 loops are MNHEY and SVGAGI. Trimming leaves V shorter by 8 bases and J shorter by 5 bases, with the junction holding 2 bases beyond the gene matches. The TCR comes from a human donor in a cohort sampled during active COVID-19. The chain joins TRBV6-5 to TRBJ2-1; 11 bases in between match TRBD2. Sequenced input: peripheral blood. The DNA sequence follows: TGTGCCAGCGGGGGACTAGCGGACAATGAGCAGTTCTTC. Its amino acids are CASGGLADNEQFF.